This T cell receptor (beta chain) was observed in a study of cytomegalovirus exposure and HLA in healthy donors. Study-level points and caveats: TRBV6-2, TRBV6-3 and some other V segments were excluded as indistinguishable.

To note about this clone: Its antigen is unidentified.

This CDR3 region has 15 residues. Germline V gene sequence: CDR1 LNHDA, CDR2 SQIVND (reference sequence). V gave up 6 bases and J gave up 3 bases; unmatched junction bases: 7. A multiplex PCR was run with 60 Vbeta primers and 13 Jbeta primers. Repertoires were generated with immunoSEQ multiplex PCR, while TCRdb's copy carries only in-frame clones and drops some. The sample has some 130,000 clones, 70% to 85% seen once; the top ten hold roughly 1.5%. Input material: PBMCs. The sequence came from a female donor in good health and CMV-seronegative. The chain is built from TRBV19 and TRBJ2-2; TRBD1 aligns across 7 bases. This CDR3 reads CASRTRGMDTGELFF. The DNA of the CDR3 is TGTGCCAGTAGGACCAGGGGGATGGACACCGGGGAGCTGTTTTTT.